The 11 T cell receptor beta chains listed next were all sequenced from one sample in a study of lymphopenia after photon versus proton radiotherapy. TCRdb's copy holds only in-frame clones and misses some; the assay was immunoSEQ multiplex PCR. The table lists 160,000 or so clones, approximately 90% of them singletons, with around 4.6% in the top ten. The sequencing used peripheral blood, collected from a patient treated with photon-based radiotherapy. These receptors were obtained from a man in his fifties with gastric cancer.

This sequence joins TRBV19 and TRBJ1-5; 11 positions match TRBD1. The CDR3 is 17 amino acids. Germline loops: CDR1 LNHDA, CDR2 SQIVND (reference sequence). V shed 9 bases and J 0 bases; nucleotides not matched to a gene: 10. This CDR3 reads CARSPGTGGYSNQPQHF. Written as DNA, the CDR3 is TGTGCCAGATCTCCCGGGACAGGGGGATATAGCAATCAGCCCCAGCATTTT.

The rearrangement joins TRBV12-5 to TRBJ1-4; D gene unclear. Germline CDR1 LGHNT, CDR2 FRNRAP. The V and J ends lost 6 bases and 7 bases respectively, with 12 bases between them. The CDR3 covers 13 residues. CDR3 loop: CASGRDRGEKLFF. In DNA form, the CDR3 reads TGTGCTAGTGGCCGAGACCGGGGTGAAAAACTGTTTTTT.

The V and J genes are TRBV29-1 and TRBJ2-7; D may be TRBD1 or TRBD2 (6 bases each). This CDR3 has 14 amino acids. V lost 7 bases and J 6 bases, leaving 22 bases between the germline ends. Germline values: CDR1 SQVTM, CDR2 ANQGSEA. CDR3 residues: CSAAWAGEDSEQYF. In DNA form, the CDR3 reads TGCAGCGCCGCCTGGGCAGGGGAGGACAGCGAGCAGTACTTC.

In this sample, this clone turned up a few times. The chain joins TRBV30 to TRBJ1-5; D might be TRBD1 (5 bases). This CDR3 contains 14 residues. CDR1 is GTSNPN, CDR2 SVGIG, per germline (reference sequence). With 1 base removed from V and 0 bases from J, the gap between germline ends came to 7 bases. The CDR3 DNA reads TGTGCCTGGAGTGGCAGGGTTAGCAATCAGCCCCAGCATTTT. This sequence encodes CAWSGRVSNQPQHF. Looking up the rest from reference TRBV30 and TRBJ1-5 gives the full variable domain: SQTIHQWPATLVQPVGSPLSLECTVEGTSNPNLYWYRQAAGRGLQLLFYSVGIGQISSEVPQNLSASRPQDRQFILSSKKLLLSDSGFYLCAWSGRVSNQPQHFGDGTRLSIL.

The chain couples TRBV4-1 to TRBJ2-1; D perhaps matches TRBD1 (5 bases). The CDR3 covers 15 residues. Trimming cost V 0 bases and J 8 bases, with 14 bases left between them. Germline V gene lookup returns CDR1 MGHRA and CDR2 YSYEKL. The DNA of the CDR3 is TGCGCCAGCAGCCAAGAGGGGCTAAGGGGCGATGAGCAGTTCTTC. Residues: CASSQEGLRGDEQFF.

This chain links TRBV25-1 with TRBJ2-2; 12 nucleotides match TRBD2. The junction had 6 bases not matched to a gene; V was cut back by 6 bases and J by 4 bases. CDR1 is MGHDK and CDR2 is SYGVNS in the germline V gene. CDR3 length: 16 residues. The CDR3 reads CASRLAGGPVTGELFF. In DNA, the CDR3 is TGTGCCAGCAGGCTAGCGGGAGGGCCTGTCACCGGGGAGCTGTTTTTT. Full variable domain (missing parts from reference TRBV25-1 and TRBJ2-2): EADIYQTPRYLVIGTGKKITLECSQTMGHDKMYWYQQDPGMELHLIHYSYGVNSTEKGDLSSESTVSRIRTEHFPLTLESARPSHTSQYLCASRLAGGPVTGELFFGEGSRLTVL.

This clone was recorded only once. V gene TRBV5-1 combines with J gene TRBJ1-4; D perhaps matches TRBD1 (5 bases). CDR1 is SGHRS, CDR2 YFSETQ, per germline. There are 13 residues in the CDR3. V was pared by 4 bases and J by 5 bases, with 9 bases between. CDR3 bases: TGCGCCAGCAGCACAGGAGACAATGAAAAACTGTTTTTT. It specifies CASSTGDNEKLFF.

This chain joins TRBV19 and TRBJ1-2, with D possibly TRBD1 on 6 matching bases. The germline V gene has CDR1 LNHDA and CDR2 SQIVND (reference sequence). The CDR3 is 16 residues long. Between the trimmed V and J ends, which lost 9 bases and 8 bases, there was a span of 28 bases. The CDR3 region has the DNA TGTGCCAGCACCCCTCCATTACAGGGAGTCTCGTGGGGCTACACCTTC. Residues: CASTPPLQGVSWGYTF.

In DNA, the CDR3 is TGCGCCAGCAGCCTTAGCGGGGGGACCTACAATGAGCAGTTCTTC. This sequence encodes CASSLSGGTYNEQFF. The chain is built from TRBV4-1 and TRBJ2-1, with 10 positions matching TRBD2. This CDR3 contains 15 residues. With V trimmed by 4 bases and J by 2 bases, 2 bases remained unmatched. Germline values: CDR1 MGHRA, CDR2 YSYEKL.

The chain couples TRBV11-2 to TRBJ2-1; D not resolved. The CDR3 consists of 16 residues. Germline lookup yields CDR1 SGHAT and CDR2 FQNNGV. V lost 3 bases and J 2 bases, leaving 14 bases between the germline ends. The CDR3 nucleotides read TGTGCCAGCAGCTTTGCCCTAGTATCCCCCTACAATGAGCAGTTCTTC. Its translation is CASSFALVSPYNEQFF.

The gene calls are TRBV4-2 and TRBJ1-6; D gene unclear. The germline V gene has CDR1 LGHNA and CDR2 YNFKEQ. The CDR3 is made up of 16 amino acids. Trimming pared 0 bases from V and 0 bases from J, leaving 6 bases between. This CDR3 is CASSQEGSSYNSPLHF. In DNA, the CDR3 is TGTGCCAGCAGCCAAGAGGGGAGCTCCTATAATTCACCCCTCCACTTT.